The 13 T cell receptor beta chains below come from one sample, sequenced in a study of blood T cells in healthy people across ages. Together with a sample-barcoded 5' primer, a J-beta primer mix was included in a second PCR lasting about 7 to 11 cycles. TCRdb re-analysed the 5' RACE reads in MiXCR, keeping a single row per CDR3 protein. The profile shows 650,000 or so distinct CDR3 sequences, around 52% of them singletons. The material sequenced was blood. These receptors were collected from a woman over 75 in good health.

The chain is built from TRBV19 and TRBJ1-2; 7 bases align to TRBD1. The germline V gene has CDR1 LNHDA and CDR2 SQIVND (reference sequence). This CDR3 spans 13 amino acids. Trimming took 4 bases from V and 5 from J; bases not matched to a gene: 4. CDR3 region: CASSTGTEYGYTF. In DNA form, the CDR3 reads TGTGCCAGTAGTACAGGGACAGAGTATGGCTACACCTTC.

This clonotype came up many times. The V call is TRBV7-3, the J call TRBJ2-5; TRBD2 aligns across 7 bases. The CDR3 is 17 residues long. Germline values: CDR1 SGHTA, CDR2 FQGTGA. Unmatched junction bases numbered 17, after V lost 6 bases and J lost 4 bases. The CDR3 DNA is TGTGCCAGCAGGGGGGAGGGTGTCTTCGTAGTGAGAGAGACCCAGTACTTC. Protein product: CASRGEGVFVVRETQYF. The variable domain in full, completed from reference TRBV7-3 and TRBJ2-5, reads GAGVSQTPSNKVTEKGKYVELRCDPISGHTALYWYRQSLGQGPEFLIYFQGTGAADDSGLPNDRFFAVRPEGSVSTLKIQRTERGDSAVYLCASRGEGVFVVRETQYFGPGTRLLVL.

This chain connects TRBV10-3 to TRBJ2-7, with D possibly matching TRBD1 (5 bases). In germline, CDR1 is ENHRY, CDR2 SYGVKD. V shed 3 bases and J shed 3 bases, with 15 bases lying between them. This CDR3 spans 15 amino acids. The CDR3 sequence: CAISEQAELRYEQYF. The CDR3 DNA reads TGTGCCATCAGTGAACAGGCCGAACTCCGCTACGAGCAGTACTTC.

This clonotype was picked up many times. The CDR3 region is CASSAGLHPVATQYF. In nucleotides, the CDR3 is TGTGCCAGCAGTGCTGGGCTGCACCCCGTAGCTACGCAGTATTTT. The V call is TRBV27, the J call TRBJ2-3; D unclear. Looked up from germline, CDR1 is MNHEY and CDR2 is SMNVEV (reference sequence). Trimming removed 5 bases from V and 8 bases from J, with 20 bases in between. This CDR3 contains 15 residues.

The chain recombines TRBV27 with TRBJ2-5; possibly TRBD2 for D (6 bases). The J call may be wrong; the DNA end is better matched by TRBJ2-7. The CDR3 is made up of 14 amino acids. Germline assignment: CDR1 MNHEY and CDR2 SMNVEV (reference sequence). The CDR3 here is CASSFKRETHEQYF. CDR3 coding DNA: TGTGCCAGCAGTTTCAAACGGGAGACGCACGAGCAGTACTTC.

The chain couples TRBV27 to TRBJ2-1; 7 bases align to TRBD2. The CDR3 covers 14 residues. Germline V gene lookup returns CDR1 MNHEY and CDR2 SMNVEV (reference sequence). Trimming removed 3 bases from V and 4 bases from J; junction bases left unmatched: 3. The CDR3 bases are TGTGCCAGCAGTTTCACTAGCGTATACAATGAGCAGTTCTTC. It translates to CASSFTSVYNEQFF.

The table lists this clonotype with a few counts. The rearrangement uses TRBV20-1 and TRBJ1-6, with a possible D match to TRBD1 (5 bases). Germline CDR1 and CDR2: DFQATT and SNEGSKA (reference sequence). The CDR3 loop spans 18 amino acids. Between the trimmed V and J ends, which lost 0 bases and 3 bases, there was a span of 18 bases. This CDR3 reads CSARDRMDTNVYNSPLHF. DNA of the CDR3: TGCAGTGCTAGAGATCGCATGGACACGAACGTCTATAATTCACCCCTCCACTTT.

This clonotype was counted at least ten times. DNA for the CDR3: TGTGCCTGGAGTGTTACTAGGGGCGAGCAGTACTTC. This gives the protein CAWSVTRGEQYF. V is TRBV30 and J is TRBJ2-7; D might be TRBD1 or TRBD2, each matching 5 bases. The CDR3 has 12 residues. V was clipped by 0 bases and J by 6 bases, with 9 bases between them. Germline-derived CDR1 and CDR2 are GTSNPN and SVGIG (reference sequence).

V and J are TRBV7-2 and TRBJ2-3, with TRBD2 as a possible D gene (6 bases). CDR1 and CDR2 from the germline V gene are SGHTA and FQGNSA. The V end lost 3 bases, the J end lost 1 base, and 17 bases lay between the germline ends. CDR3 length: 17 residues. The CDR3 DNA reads TGTGCCAGCAGCTTTCGATCCCGGCGGGACGGCACAGATACGCAGTATTTT. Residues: CASSFRSRRDGTDTQYF.

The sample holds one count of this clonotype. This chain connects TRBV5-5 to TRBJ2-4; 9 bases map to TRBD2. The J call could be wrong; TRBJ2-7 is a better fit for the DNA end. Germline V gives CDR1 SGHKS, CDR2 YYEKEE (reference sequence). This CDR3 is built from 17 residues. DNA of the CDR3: TGTGCCAGCAGCTGGCACACGAGCGGGGGGCCTACCTACGAGCAGTACTTC. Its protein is CASSWHTSGGPTYEQYF.

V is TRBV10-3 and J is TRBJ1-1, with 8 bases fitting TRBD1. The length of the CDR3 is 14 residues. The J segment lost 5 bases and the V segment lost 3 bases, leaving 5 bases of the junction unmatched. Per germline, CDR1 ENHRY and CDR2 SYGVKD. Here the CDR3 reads CAISDTGGGTEAFF. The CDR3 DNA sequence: TGTGCCATCAGTGATACAGGGGGAGGAACTGAAGCTTTCTTT.

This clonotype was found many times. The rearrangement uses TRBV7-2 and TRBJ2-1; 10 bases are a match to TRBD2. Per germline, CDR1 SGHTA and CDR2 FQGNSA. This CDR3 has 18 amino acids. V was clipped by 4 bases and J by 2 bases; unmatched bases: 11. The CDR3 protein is CASSSQAVGLATYNEQFF. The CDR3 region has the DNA TGTGCCAGCAGCTCCCAGGCGGTGGGACTAGCGACCTACAATGAGCAGTTCTTC.

CDR3 sequence (DNA): TGTGCCAGCAGCTTGGACGGAGGGACAGGGCGGAACACCGGGGAGCTGTTTTTT. This encodes CASSLDGGTGRNTGELFF. The V gene is TRBV5-5, the J gene TRBJ2-2, with TRBD1 matching 9 bases. The V and J ends lost 0 bases and 1 base, in that order; junction bases with no gene match: 7. The CDR3 has 18 residues. Germline V gives CDR1 SGHKS, CDR2 YYEKEE (reference sequence).